A selection of T cell receptor beta chains follows, all from one sample in a study of cytomegalovirus exposure and HLA in healthy donors. This table comes from immunoSEQ multiplex PCR, and its TCRdb copy is limited to in-frame clones, with some not included. This sample has 110,000 to 150,000 clones, with 70% to 85% found just once. Sequenced input: PBMCs. These TCRs come from a woman aged 60-75 years in good health and CMV-seropositive. CDR3s include the opening cysteine and the closing phenylalanine or tryptophan. A D gene is named only where the DNA matches it firmly. The size field is filled for only some rows; it gives once, few, many or a size class.

J gene	V gene	clone size	D gene	CDR3 DNA	CDR3 protein
TRBJ2-1	TRBV29-1	once	TRBD2	TGCAGCGCTGGGATAGCGGGAGGCTCCCACAATGAGCAGTTCTTC	CSAGIAGGSHNEQFF
TRBJ1-2	TRBV2	NA	TRBD1	TGTGCCAGCAGTGGGGAGACAGGGGGTGGAGGCTACACCTTC	CASSGETGGGGYTF
TRBJ1-2	TRBV12-1	NA	NA	TGTGCCAGCAGCCCCTCGGGGTCGGGCTATGGCTACACCTTC	CASSPSGSGYGYTF
TRBJ2-7	TRBV2	NA	NA	TGTGCCAGCACCCAGGGGCGCTACGAGCAGTACTTC	CASTQGRYEQYF
TRBJ2-7	TRBV28	NA	NA	TGTGCCAGCAGTTTCGGGGATTCCTCCTACGAGCAGTACTTC	CASSFGDSSYEQYF
TRBJ2-1	TRBV7-8	once	TRBD1	TGTGCCAGCAGGCGGACAGGGTACGGCTACAATGAGCAGTTCTTC	CASRRTGYGYNEQFF
TRBJ2-2	TRBV5-4	NA	TRBD1	TGTGCCAGCAGCTTGAGGGACAGGGGGAACACCGGGGAGCTGTTTTTT	CASSLRDRGNTGELFF
TRBJ2-7	TRBV4-2	NA	NA	TGTGCCAGCAGCCAAGGGAGCGAGCAGTACTTC	CASSQGSEQYF
TRBJ2-3	TRBV30	NA	NA	TGTGCCTGGAGCATCGGGAGCGGCACAGATACGCAGTATTTT	CAWSIGSGTDTQYF
TRBJ2-1	TRBV19	NA	TRBD2	TGTGCCAGTAATGCGGGAGGGCCCGCCGGGGCTAATGAGCAGTTCTTC	CASNAGGPAGANEQFF
TRBJ2-1	TRBV7-9	NA	NA	TGTGCCAGCAGCCCTCCGAACACCAACAATGAGCAGTTCTTC	CASSPPNTNNEQFF
TRBJ2-7	TRBV5-1	NA	TRBD2	TGCGCCAGCAGCTTCCAGGGAGGGACCTACGAGCAGTACTTC	CASSFQGGTYEQYF
TRBJ2-5	TRBV9	NA	NA	TGTGCCAGCACACGTCATCCCGGGGAGGAGACCCAGTACTTC	CASTRHPGEETQYF
TRBJ1-1	TRBV30	NA	NA	TGTGCCTGGAAGGGGCAGGGGAACACTGAAGCTTTCTTT	CAWKGQGNTEAFF
TRBJ2-3	TRBV9	NA	TRBD2	TGTGCCAGCAGCGTTACTAGCGGGGGGACAGATACGCAGTATTTT	CASSVTSGGTDTQYF
TRBJ1-2	TRBV28	NA	TRBD1	TGTGCCAGCATTCCTGACAGGGCCTATGGCTACACCTTC	CASIPDRAYGYTF
TRBJ1-6	TRBV30	NA	NA	TGTGCCTGGAGAGGGACTGAGTGGAATTCACCCCTCCACTTT	CAWRGTEWNSPLHF
TRBJ1-5	TRBV28	NA	NA	TGTGCCAGCAGCCCTCCGGGAAGACAGCCCCAGCATTTT	CASSPPGRQPQHF
TRBJ2-2	TRBV5-6	NA	NA	TGTGCCAGCAGCTTGGGACAGGGGGGAGCGGGAGATATCGGGGAGCTGTTTTTT	CASSLGQGGAGDIGELFF
TRBJ2-1	TRBV27	NA	NA	TGTGCCAGCAGTTTAACCGTCAGCGAGAGCTCCTACAATGAGCAGTTCTTC	CASSLTVSESSYNEQFF
TRBJ1-2	TRBV28	NA	NA	TGTGCCAGCACCCACAGTTTTCAAGGCTACACCTTC	CASTHSFQGYTF
TRBJ1-1	TRBV4-3	NA	NA	TGCGCCAGCAGCCAAGATCACGGTTCTCCCACTGAAGCTTTCTTT	CASSQDHGSPTEAFF
TRBJ2-1	TRBV29-1	few	TRBD1	TGCAGCGTCGAAACAGGGGGGTCCTACAATGAGCAGTTCTTC	CSVETGGSYNEQFF
TRBJ2-2	TRBV5-6	NA	NA	TGTGCCAGCAGCTTTGCCCGGGGAACCGGGGAGCTGTTTTTT	CASSFARGTGELFF
TRBJ2-7	TRBV29-1	NA	TRBD2	TGCAGCGTTGCTACTAGCGGGAGTAACGAGCAGTACTTC	CSVATSGSNEQYF
TRBJ2-7	TRBV6-5	NA	NA	TGTGCAACACAAGGGGGAGTCGGGTACGAGCAGTACTTC	CATQGGVGYEQYF
TRBJ2-1	TRBV7-2	NA	TRBD2	TGTGCCAGCGTTTACGCGGGGCTAGCGGTAGGGAATGAGCAGTTCTTC	CASVYAGLAVGNEQFF
TRBJ2-1	TRBV19	NA	NA	TGTGCCAGTAAAAGGGAGTCTACTAGGAATGAGCAGTTCTTC	CASKRESTRNEQFF
TRBJ2-1	TRBV19	NA	TRBD2	TGTGCCAGTAGTCCGCCCCTGGGGAGGGTCTCCAATGAGCAGTTCTTC	CASSPPLGRVSNEQFF
TRBJ1-1	TRBV6-1	NA	NA	TGTGCCAGCACAACCATGGGACTACCGAACACTGAAGCTTTCTTT	CASTTMGLPNTEAFF
TRBJ2-3	TRBV27	NA	NA	TGTGCCAGCTGTTCGTCGGGAGCGGATACGCAGTATTTT	CASCSSGADTQYF
TRBJ1-6	TRBV10-3	NA	NA	TGTGCCATCAAGAAGAGCTCCTATAATTCACCCCTCCACTTT	CAIKKSSYNSPLHF
TRBJ2-2	TRBV21-1	once	NA	TGTGCCAGCAGCAAAGTACTAGCCTCCGGCACCGGGGAGCTGTTTTTT	CASSKVLASGTGELFF